This is a list of T cell receptor beta chains from one sample in a study of PD-1 blockade in classical Hodgkin lymphoma. Only in-frame clones appear in the TCRdb table, and some are missing; sequencing was by immunoSEQ multiplex PCR. The sample has fewer than 50,000 clones; 85% to 90% are singletons. Sequencing was performed on peripheral blood mononuclear cells (PBMCs), taken at baseline. The receptors derive from a human donor with classical Hodgkin lymphoma. The CDR3 runs from the conserved cysteine through the conserved F or W. The D gene is left open where the match is weak. Clone size is given for some rows only: seen once, a few or many times, or a class if the clone is expanded.

clone size: NA; V gene: TRBV14; J gene: TRBJ2-3; D gene: TRBD2; CDR3 protein: CASSPLAGAGDTQYF; CDR3 DNA: TGTGCCAGCAGTCCTCTAGCGGGAGCTGGAGATACGCAGTATTTT
clone size: NA; V gene: TRBV11-2; J gene: TRBJ1-4; D gene: NA; CDR3 protein: CASSLVPQKDEKLFF; CDR3 DNA: TGTGCCAGCAGCTTAGTTCCTCAAAAGGATGAAAAACTGTTTTTT
clone size: few; V gene: TRBV28; J gene: TRBJ1-3; D gene: NA; CDR3 protein: CASSFEGLGNRNTIYF; CDR3 DNA: TGTGCCAGCAGTTTTGAAGGGCTCGGCAACAGAAACACCATATATTTT
clone size: NA; V gene: TRBV18; J gene: TRBJ1-1; D gene: NA; CDR3 protein: CASSPNRDKMNTEAFF; CDR3 DNA: TGTGCCAGCTCACCGAACCGGGACAAGATGAACACTGAAGCTTTCTTT
clone size: NA; V gene: TRBV9; J gene: TRBJ2-7; D gene: TRBD2; CDR3 protein: CASSAGTSWYEQYF; CDR3 DNA: TGTGCCAGCAGCGCCGGGACTAGTTGGTACGAGCAGTACTTC
clone size: medium-sized; V gene: TRBV5-4; J gene: TRBJ1-2; D gene: NA; CDR3 protein: CASSFGGLGYTF; CDR3 DNA: TGTGCCAGCAGCTTCGGGGGGCTCGGCTACACCTTC
clone size: NA; V gene: TRBV9; J gene: TRBJ1-1; D gene: NA; CDR3 protein: CASSVGVRMNTEAFF; CDR3 DNA: TGTGCCAGCAGCGTAGGTGTCAGAATGAACACTGAAGCTTTCTTT
clone size: NA; V gene: TRBV19; J gene: TRBJ1-5; D gene: NA; CDR3 protein: CASSSLPYQPQHF; CDR3 DNA: TGTGCCAGTAGTTCTTTACCGTATCAGCCCCAGCATTTT
clone size: NA; V gene: TRBV25-1; J gene: TRBJ2-7; D gene: NA; CDR3 protein: CASSDQVKHEQYF; CDR3 DNA: TGTGCCAGCAGTGACCAGGTAAAGCACGAGCAGTACTTC
clone size: few; V gene: TRBV28; J gene: TRBJ1-2; D gene: NA; CDR3 protein: CASSSGLKGYGYTF; CDR3 DNA: TGTGCCAGCAGCTCAGGGTTGAAGGGCTATGGCTACACCTTC
clone size: NA; V gene: TRBV28; J gene: TRBJ2-5; D gene: NA; CDR3 protein: CASTLPGRHQETQYF; CDR3 DNA: TGTGCCAGCACCCTACCGGGACGGCATCAAGAGACCCAGTACTTC
clone size: NA; V gene: TRBV5-4; J gene: TRBJ2-7; D gene: TRBD2; CDR3 protein: CASSLVGGGAYEQYF; CDR3 DNA: TGTGCCAGCAGCTTGGTGGGCGGGGGGGCCTACGAGCAGTACTTC
clone size: NA; V gene: TRBV28; J gene: TRBJ1-2; D gene: NA; CDR3 protein: CASTLDGYGYTF; CDR3 DNA: TGTGCCAGCACCTTGGACGGCTATGGCTACACCTTC
clone size: NA; V gene: TRBV5-1; J gene: TRBJ2-6; D gene: NA; CDR3 protein: CASTPILGAGANVLTF; CDR3 DNA: TGCGCCAGCACCCCTATTTTGGGGGCTGGGGCCAACGTCCTGACTTTC
clone size: NA; V gene: TRBV6-5; J gene: TRBJ1-5; D gene: NA; CDR3 protein: CASTRDLRGNQPQHF; CDR3 DNA: TGTGCCAGCACCCGGGACTTGCGTGGCAATCAGCCCCAGCATTTT
clone size: NA; V gene: TRBV11-2; J gene: TRBJ1-2; D gene: NA; CDR3 protein: CASSPVGYGYTF; CDR3 DNA: TGTGCCAGCAGCCCAGTAGGTTATGGCTACACCTTC
clone size: NA; V gene: TRBV2; J gene: TRBJ1-3; D gene: TRBD1; CDR3 protein: CASSGDRLTHSGNTIYF; CDR3 DNA: TGTGCCAGCAGTGGGGACAGGCTTACCCACTCTGGAAACACCATATATTTT
clone size: NA; V gene: TRBV7-2; J gene: TRBJ2-6; D gene: NA; CDR3 protein: CASSLGAGSGANVLTF; CDR3 DNA: TGTGCCAGCAGCTTAGGAGCGGGTTCTGGGGCCAACGTCCTGACTTTC
clone size: NA; V gene: TRBV5-1; J gene: TRBJ1-4; D gene: NA; CDR3 protein: CASSQLGGPATNEKLFF; CDR3 DNA: TGCGCCAGCAGTCAATTGGGGGGCCCTGCAACTAATGAAAAACTGTTTTTT
clone size: NA; V gene: TRBV28; J gene: TRBJ1-6; D gene: NA; CDR3 protein: CASSLEPPRDSPLHF; CDR3 DNA: TGTGCCAGCAGTTTGGAGCCCCCGAGGGATTCACCCCTCCACTTT
clone size: NA; V gene: TRBV4-1; J gene: TRBJ2-5; D gene: NA; CDR3 protein: CASSHTGGETQYF; CDR3 DNA: TGCGCCAGCAGCCACACAGGTGGAGAGACCCAGTACTTC
clone size: NA; V gene: TRBV10-3; J gene: TRBJ1-5; D gene: NA; CDR3 protein: CAISEAGGMGNQPQHF; CDR3 DNA: TGTGCCATCAGTGAAGCCGGGGGTATGGGCAATCAGCCCCAGCATTTT